Presented here are 30 T cell receptor beta chains from one specimen sequenced in a study of blood T cell repertoires in COVID-19. Clones were read by immunoSEQ multiplex PCR, and TCRdb kept only the in-frame ones, dropping some. The sample includes fewer than 150,000 clones, 55% to 75% of them seen just once. The sequenced sample consisted of peripheral blood. The receptors were gathered from a human donor with acute or convalescent COVID-19. The donor label of this sample is uncertain.

The V and J genes are TRBV18 and TRBJ1-1; 9 bases fit TRBD1. Germline CDR1 is KGHSH and CDR2 is LQKENI. The CDR3 runs to 15 residues. V lost 6 bases to trimming and J lost 3 bases; unmatched junction nucleotides: 8. CDR3 nucleotides: TGTGCCAGCTCCCCGGGACAGGGTTGGGACACTGAAGCTTTCTTT. Residues: CASSPGQGWDTEAFF.

This chain links TRBV10-3 with TRBJ1-3; possibly TRBD1 for D (6 bases). CDR1 ENHRY and CDR2 SYGVKD come from the germline V gene. V was clipped by 1 base and J by 3 bases, with 13 bases between them. The CDR3 totals 16 residues. In DNA form, the CDR3 reads TGTGCCATCAGTGAGTGGGGGACATTGGTTGGAAACACCATATATTTT. This codes for CAISEWGTLVGNTIYF.

CDR3 in amino acids: CASTSAAGGTQYF. The CDR3 DNA follows: TGTGCCAGCACCTCCGCGGCAGGGGGTACGCAGTATTTT. The chain combines TRBV27 with TRBJ2-3; 7 nucleotides align to TRBD1. This CDR3 has 13 residues. The ends lost 7 bases at V and 8 bases at J; junction bases unmatched: 9. Germline CDR1 reads MNHEY; CDR2 reads SMNVEV (reference sequence).

The chain is built from TRBV4-1 and TRBJ2-3, with 7 bases matching TRBD1. Germline values: CDR1 MGHRA, CDR2 YSYEKL. CDR3 length equals 18 residues. With V trimmed by 0 bases and J by 10 bases, 19 bases remained unmatched. CDR3 nucleotides: TGCGCCAGCAGCCAAGATGCGATAACAGGGGTCCGTTGGGGGTCGCAGTATTTT. It translates to CASSQDAITGVRWGSQYF.

J is TRBJ2-7 and V is TRBV7-2, with 7 bases aligning to TRBD2. The germline V gene encodes CDR1 SGHTA and CDR2 FQGNSA. CDR3 size: 15 residues. The V gene end was trimmed by 5 bases and the J gene end by 2 bases; junction bases not matched to a gene: 9. In DNA, the CDR3 is TGTGCCAGCAGCCCCCGAGCTAGCGGTACCTACGAGCAGTACTTC. Protein: CASSPRASGTYEQYF.

This sequence joins TRBV30 and TRBJ1-1; TRBD1 aligns across 10 bases. Per germline, CDR1 GTSNPN and CDR2 SVGIG (reference sequence). V trimming: 0 bases; J trimming: 6 bases; junction bases outside the gene matches: 4. The CDR3 sequence is 14 residues long. The CDR3 sequence: CAWSVDRGRPEAFF. The CDR3 coding sequence is TGTGCCTGGAGTGTTGACAGGGGGCGCCCTGAAGCTTTCTTT.

This clone was detected a few times. The chain links TRBV18 to TRBJ1-5; D not resolved. The germline gives CDR1 KGHSH, CDR2 LQKENI. V was pared by 2 bases and J by 5 bases, with 10 bases between. The CDR3 extends over 14 amino acids. CDR3 sequence: CASSPNGNDQPQHF. The CDR3 DNA reads as TGTGCCAGCTCACCAAACGGGAACGATCAGCCCCAGCATTTT.

This chain links TRBV24-1 with TRBJ2-5; perhaps TRBD2 as D (5 bases). Germline V gives CDR1 KGHDR, CDR2 SFDVKD. The CDR3 totals 11 residues. The germline V and J ends were trimmed by 9 bases and 5 bases, with 9 bases remaining between them. CDR3: CATGERETQYF. The CDR3 DNA reads as TGTGCCACCGGCGAGCGGGAGACCCAGTACTTC.

The chain joins TRBV24-1 to TRBJ2-3; the D gene is possibly TRBD2 (7 bases). From germline, CDR1 is KGHDR and CDR2 SFDVKD. V lost 5 bases to trimming and J lost 7 bases, with 24 bases between them. The CDR3 extends over 17 amino acids. The CDR3 sequence is CATSVGGGAASGYTQYF. In DNA, the CDR3 is TGTGCCACCAGTGTCGGCGGGGGCGCGGCCAGCGGGTATACGCAGTATTTT.

The V and J genes are TRBV30 and TRBJ1-5; the match to TRBD1 covers 11 bases. J gave up 2 bases and V 1 base, and 7 bases lay outside the gene matches. CDR3 length: 17 residues. From germline, CDR1 is GTSNPN and CDR2 SVGIG (reference sequence). As DNA, the CDR3 is TGTGCCTGGAGTGACGGACAGGGGGCGGTTGGCAATCAGCCCCAGCATTTT. Its protein product is CAWSDGQGAVGNQPQHF.

V usage is TRBV7-8 and J usage is TRBJ2-7; 7 positions match TRBD1. Germline loops: CDR1 SGHVS, CDR2 FQNEAQ. J gave up 5 bases and V 7 bases, and 5 bases lay outside the gene matches. This CDR3 is built from 12 residues. The CDR3 is CASKTGTNEQYF. The CDR3 DNA reads as TGTGCCAGCAAGACAGGGACCAACGAGCAGTACTTC.

This clone was seen a single time. The rearrangement links TRBV7-2 to TRBJ2-7; 8 nucleotides agree with TRBD2. J was trimmed by 0 bases and V by 5 bases; bases with no gene match: 15. There are 18 residues in the CDR3. In germline, CDR1 is SGHTA, CDR2 FQGNSA. The DNA of the CDR3 is TGTGCCAGCAGCCGGGGTTTTGGGAGCGGGGGAAGCTCCTACGAGCAGTACTTC. Amino acids: CASSRGFGSGGSSYEQYF.

The rearrangement uses TRBV7-2 and TRBJ1-5, with unresolved D. Germline V gene data show CDR1 as SGHTA and CDR2 as FQGNSA. The CDR3 is made up of 13 amino acids. Trimming took off 1 base at V and 10 bases at J, with 11 bases between the two ends. CDR3 region: CASSLDGNYPQHF. The CDR3 DNA reads as TGTGCCAGCAGCTTAGACGGGAATTACCCCCAGCATTTT.

This clone was seen only a few times. The chain is built from TRBV3-1 (or the pseudogene TRBV3-2) and TRBJ1-2; D uncertain. The CDR3 length is 15 residues. V was clipped by 1 base and J by 4 bases, with 13 bases between them. The germline CDR1 and CDR2 sequences are LGHDT and YNNKEL (reference sequence). CDR3 amino acids: CASSQVNPRGYGYTF. The DNA of the CDR3 is TGTGCCAGCAGCCAAGTAAACCCTAGAGGCTATGGCTACACCTTC.

The chain couples TRBV12-3 or TRBV12-4 to TRBJ1-2; no firm D call. The CDR3 sequence is 13 residues long. The V and J ends lost 7 bases and 5 bases respectively, with 14 bases between them. CDR3 sequence: CASTLDWGYGYTF. The CDR3 coding sequence is TGTGCCAGCACCCTGGACTGGGGTTATGGCTACACCTTC.

The chain has TRBV7-9 and TRBJ1-4; D is unresolved. The CDR3 extends over 14 amino acids. Trimming pared 2 bases from V and 3 bases from J, leaving 7 bases between. Germline V gene sequence: CDR1 SEHNR, CDR2 FQNEAQ (reference sequence). CDR3 sequence reads: CASSLHGANEKLFF. The CDR3 DNA reads TGTGCCAGCAGCTTACACGGGGCTAATGAAAAACTGTTTTTT.

J is TRBJ2-3 and V is TRBV2; TRBD1 is a possible D gene (6 bases). V lost 5 bases and J 4 bases, leaving 16 bases between the germline ends. CDR3 length: 15 residues. The V gene's germline CDR1 is SNHLY and CDR2 FYNNEI. Here the CDR3 reads CASSTGKQGADTQYF. The CDR3 DNA reads as TGTGCCAGCAGTACCGGGAAACAGGGAGCAGATACGCAGTATTTT.

Worth noting for this clone: Other DNA variants within this sample encode the same CDR3. V is TRBV2 and J is TRBJ1-5, with D perhaps matching TRBD1 (5 bases). Trimming stripped 6 bases from V and 0 bases from J, with 9 bases between. The CDR3 is 14 amino acids. The V gene's germline CDR1 is SNHLY and CDR2 FYNNEI. CDR3 DNA sequence: TGTGCCAGCAGGGGGGACTCTAGCAATCAGCCCCAGCATTTT. This gives the protein CASRGDSSNQPQHF.

V gene TRBV24-1 combines with J gene TRBJ2-2; weak D call: TRBD2 (6 bases). The CDR3 has 15 amino acids. Trimming shortened V by 10 bases and J by 3 bases, and 17 bases separated the two germline ends. Per the germline V gene, CDR1 is KGHDR and CDR2 is SFDVKD. CDR3 DNA sequence: TGTGCCACGAGTCGCACTAGCACTGACACCGGGGAGCTGTTTTTT. It codes for CATSRTSTDTGELFF.

The chain joins TRBV4-1 to TRBJ2-3, with 9 positions matching TRBD2. CDR3 size: 20 residues. CDR1 is MGHRA and CDR2 is YSYEKL in the germline V gene. Unmatched junction bases numbered 19, after V lost 3 bases and J lost 3 bases. CDR3 region: CASSHPSGRGGGGRTDTQYF. The CDR3 DNA follows: TGCGCCAGCAGCCACCCCTCGGGGCGGGGGGGCGGAGGGCGGACAGATACGCAGTATTTT.

This chain links TRBV28 with TRBJ1-2, with D possibly being TRBD1 (5 bases). This CDR3 contains 13 residues. The germline gives CDR1 MDHEN, CDR2 SYDVKM. V was trimmed by 7 bases and J by 1 base, leaving 10 bases between them. The CDR3 coding sequence is TGTGCCAGCACCTCGACAGTTAACTATGGCTACACCTTC. This sequence encodes CASTSTVNYGYTF.

The CDR3 nucleotides read TGTGCCAGCAGGCTCGGGGGGCAGAACACCGGGGAGCTGTTTTTT. Its protein product is CASRLGGQNTGELFF. The chain links TRBV28 to TRBJ2-2; D is possibly TRBD2 (7 bases). Per the germline V gene, CDR1 is MDHEN and CDR2 is SYDVKM. The CDR3 length is 15 residues. Trimming took off 6 bases at V and 1 base at J, with 12 bases between the two ends.

V gene TRBV9 combines with J gene TRBJ1-3; TRBD1 might be the D (6 bases). V lost 5 bases, J lost 0 bases, and 15 bases lay in between. The CDR3 loop spans 16 amino acids. Germline CDR1 reads SGDLS; CDR2 reads YYNGEE. The CDR3 coding sequence is TGTGCCAGCAGTGCAACAGGGTCCTCCTCTGGAAACACCATATATTTT. This codes for CASSATGSSSGNTIYF.

The gene calls are TRBV5-4 and TRBJ2-3; 9 bases are a match to TRBD2. V was clipped by 1 base and J by 5 bases; unmatched bases: 11. Germline CDR1 SGHNT, CDR2 YYREEE (reference sequence). The length of the CDR3 is 17 residues. DNA for the CDR3: TGTGCCAGCAGCTTGTTGGCTAGCGGGGACGGAGAAGATACGCAGTATTTT. Residues: CASSLLASGDGEDTQYF.

This clone was counted many times. The J gene is TRBJ2-1, the V gene TRBV5-4; D is possibly TRBD2 (5 bases). Trimming removed 3 bases from V and 3 bases from J, with 10 bases in between. Germline CDR1 is SGHNT and CDR2 is YYREEE (reference sequence). This CDR3 has 14 residues. CDR3 region: CASSSIRGYNEQFF. For the CDR3, the DNA is TGTGCCAGCAGCTCTATACGGGGCTACAATGAGCAGTTCTTC.

The chain combines TRBV10-3 with TRBJ1-5; D gene uncertain. V dropped 6 bases and J dropped 1 base, with 7 bases sitting between them. Germline V CDR1 and CDR2: ENHRY, SYGVKD. The CDR3 length is 13 residues. The CDR3, as DNA: TGTGCCATCAGGCACAGAAGCAATCAGCCCCAGCATTTT. This encodes CAIRHRSNQPQHF.

V and J are TRBV5-6 and TRBJ1-1, with TRBD1 matching 9 bases. The J segment lost 5 bases and the V segment lost 4 bases, leaving 9 bases of the junction unmatched. Germline CDR1 and CDR2: SGHDT and YYEEEE. The CDR3 extends over 15 amino acids. The CDR3 here is CASSLPGQGVTEAFF. CDR3 nucleotides: TGTGCCAGCAGCCTACCGGGACAGGGAGTGACTGAAGCTTTCTTT.

This chain uses TRBV6-4 with TRBJ2-7, with D tentatively TRBD1 (6 bases). V dropped 4 bases and J dropped 2 bases, with 9 bases sitting between them. CDR1 is MRHNA and CDR2 is SNTAGT in the germline V gene. This CDR3 comprises 13 residues. The CDR3 is CASSAGQPYEQYV. CDR3 in DNA: TGTGCCAGCAGTGCAGGACAGCCCTACGAGCAGTACGTC.

The gene calls are TRBV7-8 and TRBJ2-3; no firm D call. CDR3 length: 16 residues. Germline CDR1 SGHVS, CDR2 FQNEAQ. V lost 5 bases, J lost 4 bases, and 19 bases lay in between. The CDR3 loop is CASSQPRRRSSDTQYF. In DNA, the CDR3 is TGTGCCAGCAGCCAGCCAAGGCGGCGGTCTTCAGATACGCAGTATTTT.

The chain's CDR3 is CASSASGTGVSEQYF. The CDR3 region has the DNA TGTGCCAGCAGCGCATCCGGGACAGGGGTCTCCGAGCAGTACTTC. The chain uses TRBV7-3 and TRBJ2-7; 10 positions match TRBD1. V was clipped by 5 bases and J by 6 bases; unmatched bases: 10. Germline lookup yields CDR1 SGHTA and CDR2 FQGTGA. The CDR3 contains 15 residues.